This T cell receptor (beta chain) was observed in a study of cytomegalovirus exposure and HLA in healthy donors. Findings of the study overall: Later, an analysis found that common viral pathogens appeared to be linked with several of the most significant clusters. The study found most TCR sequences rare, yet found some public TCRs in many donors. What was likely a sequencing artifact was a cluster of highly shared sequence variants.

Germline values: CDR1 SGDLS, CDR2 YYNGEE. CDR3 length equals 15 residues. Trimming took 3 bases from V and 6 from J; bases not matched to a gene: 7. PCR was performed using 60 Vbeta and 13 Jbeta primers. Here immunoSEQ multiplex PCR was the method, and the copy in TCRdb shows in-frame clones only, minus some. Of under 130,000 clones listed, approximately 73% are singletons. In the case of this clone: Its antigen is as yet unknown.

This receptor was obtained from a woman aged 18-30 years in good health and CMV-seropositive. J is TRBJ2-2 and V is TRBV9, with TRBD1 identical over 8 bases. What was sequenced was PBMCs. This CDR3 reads CASSARQGKAGELFF. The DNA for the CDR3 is TGTGCCAGCAGCGCCAGACAGGGGAAGGCCGGGGAGCTGTTTTTT.